Reported below is one TCR beta chain. What it binds is unknown. These data belong to a study of T cells in localized non-small cell lung cancer. Whole-study findings and limits: Detection in adjacent lung was observed for a median about 56 of the top 100 tumor clones. Uninvolved adjacent lung had the highest recorded T cell clonality, with tumor below it.

Profiled with immunoSEQ multiplex PCR; TCRdb holds only in-frame clones, not every one. The table lists some 15,000 clones, roughly four fifths of them singletons, with about 29% in the top ten. This TCR was recovered from a male donor aged 60 or over with stage I lung adenocarcinoma. The sequences come from peripheral blood, collected before any cancer treatment.

The CDR3 loop reads CASSQGQPSTDTQYF. Written as DNA, the CDR3 is TGTGCCAGCTCACAGGGGCAACCTAGCACAGATACGCAGTATTTT. V usage is TRBV18 and J usage is TRBJ2-3; tentative D call: TRBD1 (5 bases). Germline V gene lookup returns CDR1 KGHSH and CDR2 LQKENI. Between the trimmed V and J ends, which lost 4 bases and 0 bases, there was a span of 11 bases. This CDR3 spans 15 amino acids.